The present entry profiles one T cell receptor beta chain with its context. The target antigen is unknown. Donors had nominal health at sampling but likely had unrecorded immune exposures. Researchers ran the PCR with 60 Vbeta and 13 Jbeta primers. Clones were read by immunoSEQ multiplex PCR, and TCRdb kept only the in-frame ones, dropping some. The data show approximately 110,000 clones, about three quarters seen once. V dropped 4 bases and J dropped 2; count of bases not matched to a gene: 5. Germline CDR1 and CDR2: SNHLY and FYNNEI. CDR3 length: 17 amino acids. This specimen comes from a study of cytomegalovirus exposure and HLA in healthy donors. Study-level points and caveats: Presence/absence results assume similar sequencing depth per donor, which may not hold. TRBV6-2, TRBV6-3 and other indistinguishable V segments were excluded. When analyzed later, a missense DCLRE1C variant was found to be linked to TCR beta V- and J-gene trimming.

The J gene is TRBJ2-6, the V gene TRBV2, with TRBD1 matching over 10 bases. This TCR came from a man in his fifties or sixties in good health and CMV-seronegative. Sequencing used PBMCs. The chain's CDR3 is CASSGWDRGAGANVLTF. CDR3 sequence (DNA): TGTGCCAGCAGTGGGTGGGACAGGGGTGCTGGGGCCAACGTCCTGACTTTC.